This TCR beta chain emerged from a study of blood T cell repertoires in COVID-19. In the source study's methods: By means of reference gene primer amplification, nucleated cell counts were estimated. Data came from immunoSEQ multiplex PCR; TCRdb stores just in-frame clones and leaves some out. V and J calls and clone size are copied from that table; D and trimming were computed from the DNA. Of around 100,000 clones listed, 88% were seen once; the top ten hold 5%. The CDR3 is 14 amino acids. The V gene lost 0 bases and the J gene lost 5 bases, with 12 bases spanning the gap. Looked up from germline, CDR1 is SGHRS and CDR2 is YFSETQ.

This TCR derives from a human donor in a cohort sampled during active COVID-19. Material for sequencing was peripheral blood. V is TRBV5-1 and J is TRBJ2-7; D is possibly TRBD1 (6 bases). The CDR3 DNA follows: TGCGCCAGCAGCTTGGCGCCAGGGGTGGACGAGCAGTACTTC. Translating it yields CASSLAPGVDEQYF.